The 21 T cell receptor beta chains below come from one sample, sequenced in a study of T-cell memory formation after mild COVID-19. TCRdb reprocessed the 5' RACE reads with MiXCR, giving one entry per CDR3 protein. Of almost 350,000 distinct CDR3 sequences in the sample, around a fifth were seen once. The sequenced material came from PBMCs or a T cell subset sorted from them (not recorded which). The receptors stem from a man between 18 and 29 years old who had mild COVID-19 (a few samples of this study predate the infection). Cell type and time point are not known.

The chain joins TRBV12-3 or TRBV12-4 to TRBJ2-7; no definite D call. This CDR3 contains 16 residues. Deletions cut 8 bases from V and 2 bases from J, with 22 bases between. In DNA form, the CDR3 reads TGTGCCAGCTCGAGTCCGGGCCAGAGAAGTACCTACGAGCAGTACGTC. Translation gives CASSSPGQRSTYEQYV.

The V call is TRBV11-2, the J call TRBJ1-1; the D is unclear. The CDR3 extends over 14 amino acids. Trimming removed 3 bases at V and 5 bases at J, with 13 bases between. CDR1 is SGHAT and CDR2 is FQNNGV in the germline V gene. The CDR3 reads CASSFPGVGTEAFF. As DNA, the CDR3 is TGTGCCAGCAGCTTCCCCGGGGTTGGGACTGAAGCTTTCTTT. The entire variable domain, with the rest obtained from reference TRBV11-2 and TRBJ1-1, is as follows: EAGVAQSPRYKIIEKRQSVAFWCNPISGHATLYWYQQILGQGPKLLIQFQNNGVVDDSQLPKDRFSAERLKGVDSTLKIQPAKLEDSAVYLCASSFPGVGTEAFFGQGTRLTVV.

The sample holds a few counts of this clonotype. The CDR3 DNA reads as TGCAGCGCGGGGTCAGCAAATCAGCCCCAGCATTTT. Residues: CSAGSANQPQHF. This chain links TRBV29-1 with TRBJ1-5; D call uncertain. The germline V and J ends were trimmed by 7 bases and 4 bases, with 11 bases remaining between them. Germline V CDR1 and CDR2: SQVTM, ANQGSEA. The CDR3 runs 12 residues. Complete variable domain (other parts from reference TRBV29-1 and TRBJ1-5): SAVISQKPSRDICQRGTSLTIQCQVDSQVTMMFWYRQQPGQSLTLIATANQGSEATYESGFVIDKFPISRPNLTFSTLTVSNMSPEDSSIYLCSAGSANQPQHFGDGTRLSIL.

This clonotype was recorded a few times. V gene TRBV2 combines with J gene TRBJ2-7; D not certain. Germline lookup yields CDR1 SNHLY and CDR2 FYNNEI. The CDR3 runs 13 residues. V lost 8 bases, J lost 6 bases, and 17 bases lay in between. The CDR3 DNA reads TGTGCCAGCTACTCGACATTCCTTGGCGAGCAGTACGTC. This codes for CASYSTFLGEQYV.

This clonotype was seen a few times. The rearrangement links TRBV6-2 or TRBV6-3 to TRBJ2-7; 11 nucleotides match TRBD2. CDR1 and CDR2 (germline): MNHEY, SVGEGT. With V trimmed by 4 bases and J by 3 bases, 5 bases remained unmatched. The CDR3 runs to 15 residues. CDR3 residues: CASSSGLAESYEQYF. The DNA for the CDR3 is TGTGCCAGCAGTTCGGGACTAGCGGAGAGCTACGAGCAGTACTTC.

V usage is TRBV19 and J usage is TRBJ1-1, with D tentatively TRBD1 (5 bases). The germline gives CDR1 LNHDA, CDR2 SQIVND (reference sequence). V lost 3 bases to trimming and J lost 1 base, with 6 bases between them. This CDR3 has 13 residues. The CDR3 region is CASSIGQNTEAFF. The CDR3 DNA reads as TGTGCCAGTAGTATCGGACAGAACACTGAAGCTTTCTTT.

This chain uses TRBV5-6 with TRBJ2-1, with D perhaps matching TRBD2 (5 bases). This CDR3 region has 17 residues. Germline lookup yields CDR1 SGHDT and CDR2 YYEEEE. Trimming shortened V by 4 bases and J by 4 bases, and 21 bases separated the two germline ends. The CDR3 region has the DNA TGTGCCAGCAGCGGACCTGGCAGACCGGGGAAATACAATGAGCAGTTCTTC. It encodes CASSGPGRPGKYNEQFF.

The chain uses TRBV5-1 and TRBJ2-7; 11 positions match TRBD1. The germline gives CDR1 SGHRS, CDR2 YFSETQ. The ends lost 3 bases at V and 3 bases at J; junction bases unmatched: 5. The CDR3 sequence is 15 residues long. The CDR3 DNA follows: TGCGCCAGCAGCTCCTGGACAGGGGGCAGCTACGAGCAGTACGTC. Protein: CASSSWTGGSYEQYV.

In this sample, this clonotype turned up a few times. The V call is TRBV20-1, the J call TRBJ2-7; 7 bases are a match to TRBD1. The CDR3 length is 13 residues. Germline CDR1 and CDR2: DFQATT and SNEGSKA (reference sequence). V shed 5 bases and J 2 bases; nucleotides not matched to a gene: 6. The CDR3 sequence is CSASDDRAYEQYF. The DNA for the CDR3 is TGCAGTGCTTCCGACGACAGGGCCTACGAGCAGTACTTC.

This clonotype was picked up a small number of times. The chain carries TRBV5-1 and TRBJ1-2; 7 nucleotides agree with TRBD1. Germline V gives CDR1 SGHRS, CDR2 YFSETQ. Unmatched junction bases numbered 8, after V lost 4 bases and J lost 8 bases. The CDR3 extends over 13 amino acids. The CDR3 sequence is CASSDGQVYGYTF. The CDR3 bases are TGCGCCAGCAGCGACGGACAGGTCTACGGCTACACCTTC.

The sample holds a few counts of this clonotype. The chain uses TRBV9 and TRBJ1-6, with D perhaps matching TRBD1 (5 bases). The CDR3 runs to 15 residues. Per germline, CDR1 SGDLS and CDR2 YYNGEE. The V end lost 5 bases, the J end lost 6 bases, and 15 bases lay between the germline ends. The CDR3 protein is CASSASRVRNSPLHF. CDR3 sequence (DNA): TGTGCCAGCAGTGCCTCCAGGGTCCGTAATTCACCCCTCCACTTT.

The CDR3 loop reads CASSRTSGDRDTQYF. The CDR3 nucleotides are TGTGCCAGCAGCCGGACTAGCGGGGATAGGGATACGCAGTATTTT. The chain joins TRBV6-5 to TRBJ2-3; TRBD2 matches 12 bases. This CDR3 contains 15 residues. Germline CDR1 is MNHEY and CDR2 is SVGAGI. V lost 6 bases to trimming and J lost 6 bases; unmatched junction nucleotides: 7.

This clonotype came up a few times. The chain joins TRBV7-9 to TRBJ2-3, with a possible D match to TRBD2 (6 bases). V was clipped by 3 bases and J by 6 bases, with 16 bases between them. Germline V lookup: CDR1 SEHNR, CDR2 FQNEAQ (reference sequence). CDR3 length: 15 residues. CDR3 sequence reads: CASSLGRDWQDTQYF. CDR3 nucleotide sequence: TGTGCCAGCAGCTTGGGCCGGGACTGGCAGGATACGCAGTATTTT.

This clonotype has a handful of counts. The rearrangement uses TRBV7-2 and TRBJ1-2; the D gene is possibly TRBD1 (5 bases). V lost 1 base, J lost 4 bases, and 13 bases lay in between. This CDR3 has 15 residues. Germline loops: CDR1 SGHTA, CDR2 FQGNSA. For the CDR3, the DNA is TGTGCCAGCAGCTTAGTTGACGGGGGGTCCTATGGCTACACCTTC. Protein sequence: CASSLVDGGSYGYTF.

A few counts support this clonotype. The rearrangement uses TRBV10-3 and TRBJ1-5, with D perhaps matching TRBD1 (5 bases). CDR3 length equals 17 residues. Trimming shortened V by 3 bases and J by 5 bases, and 20 bases separated the two germline ends. From germline, CDR1 is ENHRY and CDR2 SYGVKD. CDR3 in amino acids: CAISDPGSGRGYQPQHF. The CDR3 bases are TGTGCCATCAGTGACCCGGGTTCAGGGCGCGGGTATCAGCCCCAGCATTTT.

The V call is TRBV7-7, the J call TRBJ2-1, with TRBD2 matching over 9 bases. The V and J ends lost 2 bases and 8 bases, in that order; junction bases with no gene match: 7. This CDR3 is 15 amino acids long. Germline V gene sequence: CDR1 SSHAT, CDR2 FNYEAQ (reference sequence). The CDR3 reads CASSLTRGGRDEQFF. The CDR3 DNA reads TGTGCCAGCAGCTTAACGCGGGGGGGCCGGGATGAGCAGTTCTTC.

Ten or more counts support this clonotype. CDR3: CSVENWDQETQYF. As DNA, the CDR3 is TGCAGCGTTGAAAACTGGGACCAAGAGACCCAGTACTTC. This sequence joins TRBV29-1 and TRBJ2-5; D gene uncertain. CDR1 is SQVTM, CDR2 ANQGSEA, per germline. The CDR3 covers 13 residues. V lost 2 bases and J lost 0, with 7 bases in between.

In this sample, this clonotype turned up a few times. The rearrangement links TRBV4-2 to TRBJ2-3; D possibly corresponds to TRBD1 (6 bases). V was pared by 0 bases and J by 0 bases, with 10 bases between. This CDR3 has 16 residues. Germline V CDR1 and CDR2: LGHNA, YNFKEQ. CDR3 sequence: CASSQEVGASTDTQYF. Here the CDR3 DNA reads TGTGCCAGCAGCCAAGAAGTGGGGGCTAGCACAGATACGCAGTATTTT.

This clonotype occurred many times. The genes are TRBV6-4 and TRBJ2-1, with D possibly TRBD2 on 5 matching bases. The V end lost 5 bases, the J end lost 5 bases, and 10 bases lay between the germline ends. This CDR3 is 13 amino acids long. Germline values: CDR1 MRHNA, CDR2 SNTAGT. CDR3 in DNA: TGTGCCAGCAGTCAGTGGGGAGACAATGAGCAGTTCTTC. Amino acid sequence: CASSQWGDNEQFF.

This clonotype appeared a few times. The chain couples TRBV7-2 to TRBJ2-1, with D possibly TRBD2 on 5 matching bases. V was clipped by 3 bases and J by 0 bases, with 12 bases between them. The length of the CDR3 is 16 residues. CDR1 is SGHTA and CDR2 is FQGNSA in the germline V gene. The CDR3 protein is CASSFQRTSSYNEQFF. DNA of the CDR3: TGTGCCAGCAGCTTCCAGCGGACGAGCTCCTACAATGAGCAGTTCTTC.

This clonotype is a singleton in its sample. The rearrangement joins TRBV5-1 to TRBJ2-5, with D unresolved. Germline V gives CDR1 SGHRS, CDR2 YFSETQ. V was cut by 3 bases and J by 4 bases, with 13 bases left in between. This CDR3 is built from 14 residues. CDR3 in DNA: TGCGCCAGCAGCTCCGCCATGGGGATAGAGACCCAGTACTTC. Its protein is CASSSAMGIETQYF.